Listed below are T cell receptor beta chains from one sample, sequenced in a study of Graves' ophthalmopathy and Graves' hyperthyroidism. TCRdb used MiXCR to reprocess the multiplex PCR reads, holding one entry per CDR3 protein. In the table there are about 1.1 million distinct CDR3 sequences, about 40% of which are singletons. Material for sequencing was peripheral blood or thyroid tissue (not recorded which). The receptors were sampled from an adult man with Graves' hyperthyroidism. Each CDR3 is given with its conserved first and last residue. The order of the fields is clone size, J gene, V gene, D gene, CDR3 length, CDR3 DNA, CDR3 protein. A D gene is named only where the DNA matches it firmly. Expanded clones are given a class, and other clones once, few, many or no size at all.

. | TRBJ2-5 | TRBV7-6 | . | 15 | TGTGCCAGCAGCTTAGCCGACAGGGGAGGGGAGACCCAGTACTTC | CASSLADRGGETQYF
many | TRBJ1-2 | TRBV6-6 | TRBD1 | 15 | TGTGCCAGCAGTTACCCTGGGACAGGGGGCTATGGCTACACCTTC | CASSYPGTGGYGYTF
few | TRBJ1-2 | TRBV28 | . | 14 | TGTGCCAGCAGCCGCAGGGATGGGATAATTGGCTACACCTTC | CASSRRDGIIGYTF
many | TRBJ2-7 | TRBV11-2 | . | 14 | TGTGCCAGCAGCAGCCTCCGGGCGAGGGGCGAGCAGTACTTC | CASSSLRARGEQYF
. | TRBJ1-3 | TRBV7-2 | . | 16 | TGTGCCAGCAGCTTTGAGTTGAGAGCCTCTGGAAACACCATATATTTT | CASSFELRASGNTIYF
. | TRBJ2-7 | TRBV25-1 | TRBD2 | 15 | TGTGCCAGCAGCGACGGGACTAGCGGGAGTTGGGAGCAGTACTTC | CASSDGTSGSWEQYF
. | TRBJ2-7 | TRBV7-9 | . | 14 | TGTGCCAGCAGCTTAGCGGACAGGAGGGACGAGCAGTACTTC | CASSLADRRDEQYF
few | TRBJ2-7 | TRBV6-5 | . | 15 | TGTGCCAGCAGTTACGGACTCGAGAGCTCCTACGAGCAGTACTTC | CASSYGLESSYEQYF
. | TRBJ2-2 | TRBV7-6 | . | 14 | TGTGCCAGCAGCTTAACCGTTTCAGGCGGGGAGCTGTTTTTT | CASSLTVSGGELFF
. | TRBJ1-1 | TRBV20-1 | . | 12 | TGCAGTGCGCTGTGGGAGAACACTGAAGCTTTCTTT | CSALWENTEAFF
. | TRBJ2-5 | TRBV2 | . | 15 | TGTGCCGGCAGCCCGGGGCTAGCCGTCCAAGAGACCCAGTACTTC | CAGSPGLAVQETQYF
. | TRBJ2-1 | TRBV20-1 | . | 14 | TGCAGTGCTAGAGTTCTCTGGGGAGACAATGAGCAGTTCTTC | CSARVLWGDNEQFF